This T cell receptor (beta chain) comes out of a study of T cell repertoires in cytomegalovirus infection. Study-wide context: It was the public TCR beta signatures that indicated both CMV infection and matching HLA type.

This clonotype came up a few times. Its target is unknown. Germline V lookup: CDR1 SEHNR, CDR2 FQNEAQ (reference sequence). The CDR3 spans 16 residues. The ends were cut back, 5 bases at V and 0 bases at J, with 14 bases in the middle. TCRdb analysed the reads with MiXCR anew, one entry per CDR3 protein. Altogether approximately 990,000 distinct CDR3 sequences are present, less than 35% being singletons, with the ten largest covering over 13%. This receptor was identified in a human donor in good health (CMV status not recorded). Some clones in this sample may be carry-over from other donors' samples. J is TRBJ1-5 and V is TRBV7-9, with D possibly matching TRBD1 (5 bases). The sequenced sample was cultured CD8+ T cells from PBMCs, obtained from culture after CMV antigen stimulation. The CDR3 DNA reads TGTGCCAGCAGCCACGATCCGGGGGATAGCAATCAGCCCCAGCATTTT. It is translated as CASSHDPGDSNQPQHF. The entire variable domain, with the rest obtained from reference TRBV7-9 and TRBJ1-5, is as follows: DTGVSQNPRHKITKRGQNVTFRCDPISEHNRLYWYRQTLGQGPEFLTYFQNEAQLEKSRLLSDRFSAERPKGSFSTLEIQRTEQGDSAMYLCASSHDPGDSNQPQHFGDGTRLSIL.